This T cell receptor (beta chain) was identified during a study of T cell responses to AZD1222 COVID-19 vaccine. The protocol was immunoSEQ multiplex PCR, while the TCRdb copy is restricted to in-frame clones and leaves out a portion. In the table there are tens of thousands of clones, around 89% of which are singletons. The V gene's germline CDR1 is MDHEN and CDR2 SYDVKM. V lost 4 bases to trimming and J lost 16 bases, with 20 bases between them. The CDR3 runs 13 residues. The J gene is TRBJ2-1, the V gene TRBV28, with D possibly TRBD1 on 6 matching bases. The origin of this receptor is an adult in good health. The specimen comprised peripheral blood, sampled on day 0 of AZD1222 vaccination. The CDR3 loop reads CASSSLTGTSSFF. The CDR3 DNA reads TGTGCCAGCAGTTCACTAACCGGGACAAGCAGTTTCTTC.